The T cell receptor (beta chain) under discussion was sequenced for a study of T cell changes during pregnancy in multiple sclerosis. Profiled with immunoSEQ multiplex PCR; TCRdb holds only in-frame clones, not every one. Here the sample spans roughly 89,000 clones, about 94% being singletons. The CDR3 loop spans 14 amino acids. Trimming shortened V by 5 bases and J by 2 bases, and 10 bases separated the two germline ends. Germline V gives CDR1 MDHEN, CDR2 SYDVKM. This receptor was taken from a female donor with multiple sclerosis, enrolled in a pregnancy study. The rearrangement joins TRBV28 to TRBJ1-3; D uncertain. The input for sequencing was peripheral blood, taken in the third trimester of pregnancy. The CDR3 region is CASSDTHTGNTIYF. DNA for the CDR3: TGTGCCAGCAGTGACACGCACACTGGAAACACCATATATTTT.